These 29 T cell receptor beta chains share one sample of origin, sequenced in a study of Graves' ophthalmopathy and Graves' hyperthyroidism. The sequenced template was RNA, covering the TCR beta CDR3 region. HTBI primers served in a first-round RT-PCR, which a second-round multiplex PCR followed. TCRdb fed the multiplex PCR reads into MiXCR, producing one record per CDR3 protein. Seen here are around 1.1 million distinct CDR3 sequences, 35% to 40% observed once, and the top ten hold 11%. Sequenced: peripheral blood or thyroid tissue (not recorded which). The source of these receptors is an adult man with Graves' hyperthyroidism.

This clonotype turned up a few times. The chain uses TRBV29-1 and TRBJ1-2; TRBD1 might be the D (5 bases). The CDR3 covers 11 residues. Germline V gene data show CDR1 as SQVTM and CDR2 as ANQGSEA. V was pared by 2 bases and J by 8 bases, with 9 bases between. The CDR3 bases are TGCAGCGTTGAACAGGGCAGCGGCTACACCTTC. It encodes CSVEQGSGYTF.

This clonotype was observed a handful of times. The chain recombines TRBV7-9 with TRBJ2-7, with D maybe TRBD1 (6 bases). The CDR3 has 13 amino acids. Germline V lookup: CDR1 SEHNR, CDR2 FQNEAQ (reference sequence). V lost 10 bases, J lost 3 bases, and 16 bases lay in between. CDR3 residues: CATRTGSNYEQYF. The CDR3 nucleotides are TGTGCCACTCGCACAGGGTCAAACTACGAGCAGTACTTC.

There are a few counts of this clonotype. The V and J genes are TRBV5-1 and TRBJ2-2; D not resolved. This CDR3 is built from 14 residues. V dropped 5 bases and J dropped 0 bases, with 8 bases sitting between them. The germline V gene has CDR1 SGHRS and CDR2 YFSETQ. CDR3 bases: TGCGCCAGCAGGACCCGGACGAACACCGGGGAGCTGTTTTTT. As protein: CASRTRTNTGELFF.

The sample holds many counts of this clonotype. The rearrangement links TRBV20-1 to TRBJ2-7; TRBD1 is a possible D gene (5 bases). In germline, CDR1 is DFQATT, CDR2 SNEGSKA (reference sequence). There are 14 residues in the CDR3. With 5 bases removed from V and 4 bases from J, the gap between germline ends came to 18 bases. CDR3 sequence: CSASQGLGVYEQYF. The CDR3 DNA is TGCAGTGCTTCTCAGGGTCTAGGGGTATACGAGCAGTACTTC.

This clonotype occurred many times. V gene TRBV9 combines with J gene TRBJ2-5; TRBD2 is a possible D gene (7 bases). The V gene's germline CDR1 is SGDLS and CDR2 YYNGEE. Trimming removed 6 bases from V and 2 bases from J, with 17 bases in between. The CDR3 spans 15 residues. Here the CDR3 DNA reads TGTGCCAGCACCACCACAGCGGGGACACAAGAGACCCAGTACTTC. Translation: CASTTTAGTQETQYF. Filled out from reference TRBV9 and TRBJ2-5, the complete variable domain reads DSGVTQTPKHLITATGQRVTLRCSPRSGDLSVYWYQQSLDQGLQFLIQYYNGEERAKGNILERFSAQQFPDLHSELNLSSLELGDSALYFCASTTTAGTQETQYFGPGTRLLVL.

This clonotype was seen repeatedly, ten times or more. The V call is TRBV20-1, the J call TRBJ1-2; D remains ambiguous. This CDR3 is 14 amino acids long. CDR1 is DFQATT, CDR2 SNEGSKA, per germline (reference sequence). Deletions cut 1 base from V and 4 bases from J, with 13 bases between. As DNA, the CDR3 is TGCAGTGCTAGAGGACTGGCGAGTAGCTATGGCTACACCTTC. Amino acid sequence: CSARGLASSYGYTF.

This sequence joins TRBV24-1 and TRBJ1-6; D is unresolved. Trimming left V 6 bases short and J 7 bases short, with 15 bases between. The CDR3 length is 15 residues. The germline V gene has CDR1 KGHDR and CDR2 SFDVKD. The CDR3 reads CATSFGAADNSPLHF. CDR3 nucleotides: TGTGCCACCAGTTTCGGAGCGGCGGACAATTCACCCCTCCACTTT.

CDR3 in DNA: TGTGCCAGCAGCTCCACTGGGACTAGCGGGGGCGAATATTACAATGAGCAGTTCTTC. It is translated as CASSSTGTSGGEYYNEQFF. The gene calls are TRBV7-9 and TRBJ2-1; 14 bases line up with TRBD2. The V gene's germline CDR1 is SEHNR and CDR2 FQNEAQ (reference sequence). This CDR3 is 19 amino acids long. With V trimmed by 4 bases and J by 4 bases, 12 bases remained unmatched.

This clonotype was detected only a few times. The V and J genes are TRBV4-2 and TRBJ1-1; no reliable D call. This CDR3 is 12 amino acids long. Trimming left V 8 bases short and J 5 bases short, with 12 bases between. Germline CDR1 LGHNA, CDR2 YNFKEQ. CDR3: CASQKVGTEAFF. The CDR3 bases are TGTGCCAGCCAAAAGGTGGGGACTGAAGCTTTCTTT.

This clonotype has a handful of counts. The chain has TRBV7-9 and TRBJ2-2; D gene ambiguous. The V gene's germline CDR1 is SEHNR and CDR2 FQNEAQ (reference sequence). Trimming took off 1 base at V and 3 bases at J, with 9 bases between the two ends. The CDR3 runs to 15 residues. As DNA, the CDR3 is TGTGCCAGCAGCTTAGAGGTCCACGACACCGGGGAGCTGTTTTTT. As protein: CASSLEVHDTGELFF.

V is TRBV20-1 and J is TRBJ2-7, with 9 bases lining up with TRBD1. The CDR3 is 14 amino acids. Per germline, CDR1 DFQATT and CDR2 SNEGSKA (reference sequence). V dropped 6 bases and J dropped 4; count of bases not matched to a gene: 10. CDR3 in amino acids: CSANLGTGPYEQYF. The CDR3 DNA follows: TGCAGTGCGAACCTCGGGACAGGGCCTTACGAGCAGTACTTC.

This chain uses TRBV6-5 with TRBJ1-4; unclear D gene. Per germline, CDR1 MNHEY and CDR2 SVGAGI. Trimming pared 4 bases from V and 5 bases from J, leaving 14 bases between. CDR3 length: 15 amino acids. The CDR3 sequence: CASSSILGRNEKLFF. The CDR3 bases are TGTGCCAGCAGTTCCATCCTAGGGAGGAATGAAAAACTGTTTTTT.

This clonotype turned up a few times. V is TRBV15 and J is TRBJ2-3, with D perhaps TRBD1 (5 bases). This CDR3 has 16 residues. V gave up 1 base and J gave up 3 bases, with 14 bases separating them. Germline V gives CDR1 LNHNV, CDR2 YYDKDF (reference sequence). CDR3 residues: CATSRVQGYSTDTQYF. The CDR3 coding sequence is TGTGCCACCAGCAGAGTGCAGGGATATTCAACAGATACGCAGTATTTT.

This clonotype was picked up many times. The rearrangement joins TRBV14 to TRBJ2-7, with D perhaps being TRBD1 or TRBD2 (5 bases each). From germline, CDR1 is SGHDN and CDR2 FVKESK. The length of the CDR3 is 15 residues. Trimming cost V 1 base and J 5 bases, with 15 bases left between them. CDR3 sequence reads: CASSQVRGLRNEQYF. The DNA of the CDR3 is TGTGCCAGCAGCCAAGTGAGGGGCCTTCGAAACGAGCAGTACTTC.

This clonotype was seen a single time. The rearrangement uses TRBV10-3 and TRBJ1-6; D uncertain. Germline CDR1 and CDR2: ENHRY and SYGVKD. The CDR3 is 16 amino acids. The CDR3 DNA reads TGTGCTAGAGAGTTGGGCGGGCAATCCTATAATTCACCCCTCCACTTT. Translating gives CARELGGQSYNSPLHF.

The CDR3: CASRPRTAGTQETQYF. The CDR3 DNA is TGTGCCAGCAGACCAAGGACAGCAGGGACTCAAGAGACCCAGTACTTC. The chain employs TRBV2 and TRBJ2-5; D could derive from TRBD1 or TRBD2 (6 bases each). Trimming shortened V by 6 bases and J by 2 bases, and 19 bases separated the two germline ends. CDR1 and CDR2 from the germline V gene are SNHLY and FYNNEI. This CDR3 has 16 amino acids.

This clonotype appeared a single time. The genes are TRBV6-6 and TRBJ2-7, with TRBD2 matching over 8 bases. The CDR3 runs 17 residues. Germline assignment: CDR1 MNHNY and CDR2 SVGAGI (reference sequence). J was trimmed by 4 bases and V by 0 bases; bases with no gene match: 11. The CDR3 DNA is TGTGCCAGCAGTTACTCGCCCAGCGGGAGCGTAACATACGAGCAGTACTTC. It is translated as CASSYSPSGSVTYEQYF.

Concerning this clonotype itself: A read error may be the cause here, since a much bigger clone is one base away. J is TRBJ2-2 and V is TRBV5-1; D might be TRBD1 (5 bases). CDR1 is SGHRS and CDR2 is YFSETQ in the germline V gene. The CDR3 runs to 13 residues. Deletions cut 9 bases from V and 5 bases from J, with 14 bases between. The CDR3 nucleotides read TGCGCCAACAGGCAGCAGGGAACCGGGGAGCTGTTTTTT. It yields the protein CANRQQGTGELFF.

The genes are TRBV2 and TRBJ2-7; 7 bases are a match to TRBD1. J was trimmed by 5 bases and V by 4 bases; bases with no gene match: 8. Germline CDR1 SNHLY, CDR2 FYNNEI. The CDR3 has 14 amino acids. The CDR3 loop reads CASSVVTGRHEQYF. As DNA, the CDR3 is TGTGCCAGCAGTGTTGTGACAGGGCGCCACGAGCAGTACTTC.

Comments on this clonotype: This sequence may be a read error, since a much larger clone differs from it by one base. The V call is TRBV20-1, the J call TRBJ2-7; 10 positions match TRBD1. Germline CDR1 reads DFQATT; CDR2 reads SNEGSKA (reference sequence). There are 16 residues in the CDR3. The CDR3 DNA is TGCAGTGCTACGAGATCCGGGACAGGGGATACCTACGAGCGGTACTTC. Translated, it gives CSATRSGTGDTYERYF.

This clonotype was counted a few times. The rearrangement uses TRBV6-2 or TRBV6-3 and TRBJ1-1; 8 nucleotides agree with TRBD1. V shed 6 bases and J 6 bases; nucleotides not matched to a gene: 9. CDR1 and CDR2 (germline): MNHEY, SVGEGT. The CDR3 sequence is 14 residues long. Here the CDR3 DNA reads TGTGCCAGCAGCCGTACAGGGGGTTTGGCTGAAGCTTTCTTT. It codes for CASSRTGGLAEAFF.

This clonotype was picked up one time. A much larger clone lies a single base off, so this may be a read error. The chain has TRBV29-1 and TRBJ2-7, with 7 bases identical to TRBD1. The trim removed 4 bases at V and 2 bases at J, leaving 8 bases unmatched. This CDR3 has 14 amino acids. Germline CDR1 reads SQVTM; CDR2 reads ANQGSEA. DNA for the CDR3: TGCAGCGTTGGAACCGGGACAGATACCTACGAGCAGTACTTC. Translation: CSVGTGTDTYEQYF.

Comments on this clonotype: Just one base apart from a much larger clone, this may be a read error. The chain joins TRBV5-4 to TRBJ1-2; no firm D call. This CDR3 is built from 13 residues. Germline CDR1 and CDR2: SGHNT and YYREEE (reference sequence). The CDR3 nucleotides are TGTGCCAGCAGCACGGGATCTAACGATGGCTACACCTTC. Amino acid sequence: CASSTGSNDGYTF.

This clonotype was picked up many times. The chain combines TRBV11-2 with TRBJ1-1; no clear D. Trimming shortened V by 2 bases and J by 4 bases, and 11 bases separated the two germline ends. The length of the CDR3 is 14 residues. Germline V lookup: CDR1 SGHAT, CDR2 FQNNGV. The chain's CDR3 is CASSLSRGSTEAFF. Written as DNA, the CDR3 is TGTGCCAGCAGCTTAAGCCGCGGGAGCACTGAAGCTTTCTTT.

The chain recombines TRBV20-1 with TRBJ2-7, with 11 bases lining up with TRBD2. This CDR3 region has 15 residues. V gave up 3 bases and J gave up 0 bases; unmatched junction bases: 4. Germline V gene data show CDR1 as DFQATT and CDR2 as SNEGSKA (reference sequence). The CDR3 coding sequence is TGCAGTGCTAGCACCGGGACTAGCGGCTCCTACGAGCAGTACTTC. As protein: CSASTGTSGSYEQYF.

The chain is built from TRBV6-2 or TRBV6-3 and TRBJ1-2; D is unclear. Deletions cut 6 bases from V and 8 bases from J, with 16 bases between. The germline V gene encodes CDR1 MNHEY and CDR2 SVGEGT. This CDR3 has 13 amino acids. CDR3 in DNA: TGTGCCAGCAGCCTGGACCAAACGCGGGGCTACACCTTC. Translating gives CASSLDQTRGYTF.

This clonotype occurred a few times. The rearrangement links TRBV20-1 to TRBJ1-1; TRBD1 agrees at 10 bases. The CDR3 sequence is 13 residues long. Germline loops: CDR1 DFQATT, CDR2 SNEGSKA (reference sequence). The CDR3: CSPDRGGATEAFF. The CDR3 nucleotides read TGCAGCCCGGACAGGGGGGGTGCCACTGAAGCTTTCTTT.

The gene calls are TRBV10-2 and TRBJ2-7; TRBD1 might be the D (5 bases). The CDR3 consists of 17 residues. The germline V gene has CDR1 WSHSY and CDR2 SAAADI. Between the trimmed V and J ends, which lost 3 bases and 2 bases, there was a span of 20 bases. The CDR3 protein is CASSDSGQGYVTYEQYF. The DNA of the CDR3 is TGCGCCAGCAGTGACTCCGGGCAGGGTTACGTTACCTACGAGCAGTACTTC.

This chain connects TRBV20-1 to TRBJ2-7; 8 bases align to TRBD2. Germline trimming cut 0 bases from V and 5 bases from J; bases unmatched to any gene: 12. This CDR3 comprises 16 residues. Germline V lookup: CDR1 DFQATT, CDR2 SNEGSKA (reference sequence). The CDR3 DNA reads TGCAGTGCTAGAGATACCGGTGAGCGGGAGCCCCACGAGCAGTACTTC. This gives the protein CSARDTGEREPHEQYF.